A single sample is the source of the 27 T cell receptor beta chains below, sequenced in a study. MiXCR, applied by TCRdb to the reads, yields one record per CDR3 protein. The table shows fewer than 9,000 distinct CDR3 sequences, with more than 25% occurring only once. The specimen was blood. The receptors here all came from a human donor.

There are many counts of this clonotype. V and J are TRBV29-1 and TRBJ1-1, with D uncertain. The V end lost 4 bases, the J end lost 1 base, and 10 bases lay between the germline ends. The CDR3 loop spans 13 amino acids. Germline loops: CDR1 SQVTM, CDR2 ANQGSEA. CDR3 in amino acids: CSVVPGPNTEAFF. The CDR3 nucleotides read TGCAGCGTTGTACCGGGCCCGAACACTGAAGCTTTCTTT.

This clonotype ranks as medium-sized. The V and J genes are TRBV5-1 and TRBJ1-1; no firm D call. CDR3 length equals 13 residues. V was clipped by 2 bases and J by 5 bases, with 10 bases between them. CDR1 is SGHRS, CDR2 YFSETQ, per germline. The CDR3 sequence is CASSFGFSTEAFF. As DNA, the CDR3 is TGCGCCAGCAGCTTTGGGTTTTCAACTGAAGCTTTCTTT.

This clonotype is termed medium-sized. The chain joins TRBV12-3 or TRBV12-4 to TRBJ1-1; D uncertain. V dropped 1 base and J dropped 0 bases, with 9 bases sitting between them. CDR3 size: 15 residues. CDR3 nucleotide sequence: TGTGCCAGCAGTTTAGAATGGCAATTGAACACTGAAGCTTTCTTT. This gives the protein CASSLEWQLNTEAFF.

This clonotype appeared many times. V and J are TRBV18 and TRBJ2-2; 7 nucleotides match TRBD1. The J segment lost 0 bases and the V segment lost 5 bases, leaving 3 bases of the junction unmatched. Germline CDR1 and CDR2: KGHSH and LQKENI. The CDR3 is made up of 15 amino acids. CDR3 region: CASSGTVANTGELFF. Here the CDR3 DNA reads TGTGCCAGCTCAGGGACAGTAGCGAACACCGGGGAGCTGTTTTTT.

In its sample, this clonotype ranks as medium-sized. V usage is TRBV4-2 and J usage is TRBJ1-4, with 9 positions matching TRBD1. The CDR3 runs to 14 residues. CDR1 and CDR2 from the germline V gene are LGHNA and YNFKEQ. V dropped 1 base and J dropped 8; count of bases not matched to a gene: 2. The CDR3 coding sequence is TGTGCCAGCAGCCAAGGACAGGGGGACGAAAAACTGTTTTTT. Translating it yields CASSQGQGDEKLFF.

The V call is TRBV20-1, the J call TRBJ2-3; D is ambiguous. Germline CDR1 DFQATT, CDR2 SNEGSKA (reference sequence). The CDR3 length is 14 residues. V was clipped by 2 bases and J by 0 bases, with 9 bases between them. The CDR3 sequence: CSARQAVSTDTQYF. In DNA form, the CDR3 reads TGCAGTGCTAGACAGGCTGTGAGCACAGATACGCAGTATTTT.

A single count supports this clonotype. CDR3 nucleotides: TGTGCCAGCAGCTTAGAGGGTCCCTACGAGCAGTACTTC. Translating gives CASSLEGPYEQYF. The chain employs TRBV11-2 and TRBJ2-7; D is uncertain. This CDR3 region has 13 residues. Germline CDR1 SGHAT, CDR2 FQNNGV. V lost 0 bases and J 2 bases, leaving 5 bases between the germline ends.

This clonotype was observed many times. The J gene is TRBJ2-7, the V gene TRBV4-2, with TRBD2 identical over 10 bases. Germline V gene sequence: CDR1 LGHNA, CDR2 YNFKEQ. V gave up 5 bases and J gave up 0 bases; unmatched junction bases: 7. The CDR3 extends over 16 amino acids. DNA of the CDR3: TGTGCCAGCAGCGACCCGACTAGCGGGTACTCCTACGAGCAGTACTTC. Residues: CASSDPTSGYSYEQYF.

This clonotype is termed medium-sized. This chain joins TRBV29-1 and TRBJ1-1; 7 bases fit TRBD1. Trimming took 3 bases from V and 8 from J; bases not matched to a gene: 6. In germline, CDR1 is SQVTM, CDR2 ANQGSEA. This CDR3 is 12 amino acids long. The CDR3 nucleotides are TGCAGCGTTGAGATTTGGGACAGAGAAGCTTTCTTT. This translates into CSVEIWDREAFF.

This clonotype occurred many times. One end of the junction is discordant with germline, which a read error may explain. The chain couples TRBV7-7 to TRBJ2-1, with 7 bases fitting TRBD2. The CDR3 spans 14 residues. Germline loops: CDR1 SSHAT, CDR2 FNYEAQ (reference sequence). DNA for the CDR3: TGTGCTAGCAGCCCCCGGGGACTAAACAATGAGCAGTTCTTC. Its protein product is CASSPRGLNNEQFF.

This clonotype was seen a few times. The V and J genes are TRBV7-9 and TRBJ2-7; D remains ambiguous. Trimming took 2 bases from V and 3 from J, leaving 11 bases between them. This CDR3 contains 14 residues. Per the germline V gene, CDR1 is SEHNR and CDR2 is FQNEAQ (reference sequence). The CDR3 is CASSLKASSYEQYF. Here the CDR3 DNA reads TGTGCCAGCAGCTTAAAGGCCTCTAGCTACGAGCAGTACTTC.

This clonotype is categorized as medium-sized. The chain uses TRBV29-1 and TRBJ2-7; the match to TRBD2 covers 8 bases. The CDR3 length is 14 residues. Germline V CDR1 and CDR2: SQVTM, ANQGSEA. The V gene end was trimmed by 6 bases and the J gene end by 2 bases; junction bases not matched to a gene: 9. The CDR3 DNA reads TGCAGCGTCGCCCTAGCGGGCGGAGCCTACGAGCAGTACTTC. Translated: CSVALAGGAYEQYF.

Within the sample, this clonotype is medium-sized. The V and J genes are TRBV29-1 and TRBJ2-2; TRBD1 might be the D (5 bases). The CDR3 is 14 amino acids. From germline, CDR1 is SQVTM and CDR2 ANQGSEA. The germline V and J ends were trimmed by 7 bases and 7 bases, with 19 bases remaining between them. This chain's CDR3 is CSESIGVMGGELFF. CDR3 bases: TGCAGCGAAAGTATAGGGGTGATGGGCGGGGAGCTGTTTTTT.

At least ten counts were recorded for this clonotype. V gene TRBV7-8 combines with J gene TRBJ2-3; D not certain. Trimming removed 3 bases at V and 2 bases at J, with 12 bases between. The CDR3 spans 15 residues. CDR1 is SGHVS, CDR2 FQNEAQ, per germline. The CDR3 DNA is TGTGCCAGCAGCTTTAGAAAGTTTGACACAGATACGCAGTATTTT. Amino acid sequence: CASSFRKFDTDTQYF. The full variable domain, completed using reference TRBV7-8 and TRBJ2-3, is GAGVSQSPRYKVAKRGQDVALRCDPISGHVSLFWYQQALGQGPEFLTYFQNEAQLDKSGLPSDRFFAERPEGSVSTLKIQRTQQEDSAVYLCASSFRKFDTDTQYFGPGTRLTVL.

This clonotype is medium-sized. V is TRBV4-2 and J is TRBJ2-6; D is unresolved. The CDR3 has 15 amino acids. The ends were cut back, 1 base at V and 0 bases at J, with 4 bases in the middle. Looked up from germline, CDR1 is LGHNA and CDR2 is YNFKEQ. The DNA for the CDR3 is TGTGCCAGCAGCCAAGGGACCTCTGGGGCCAACGTCCTGACTTTC. This encodes CASSQGTSGANVLTF.

By sample fraction, this clonotype is medium-sized (0.01 to 0.1%). This chain links TRBV9 with TRBJ1-1; D is possibly TRBD1 (6 bases). This CDR3 comprises 13 residues. Germline V CDR1 and CDR2: SGDLS, YYNGEE. V was trimmed by 5 bases and J by 10 bases, leaving 18 bases between them. Here the CDR3 reads CASSEQGLGIAFF. The DNA of the CDR3 is TGTGCCAGCAGTGAACAGGGTCTAGGGATAGCTTTCTTT.

The rearrangement uses TRBV29-1 and TRBJ1-2; unclear D gene. Germline CDR1 is SQVTM and CDR2 is ANQGSEA. This CDR3 is built from 12 residues. V shed 0 bases and J shed 3 bases, with 5 bases lying between them. DNA of the CDR3: TGCAGCGTTGAAGATAGCCACTATGGCTACACCTTC. It translates to CSVEDSHYGYTF.

Points on this clonotype: The CDR3 does not close with the conserved phenylalanine or tryptophan, likely indicating a read error. It is unclear where the CDR3 begins or ends on the DNA, so no DNA is shown, and the CDR3 is as TCRdb lists it. This chain uses TRBV20-1 with TRBJ2-7; TRBD2 was called by the table and not checked on the DNA. A total of 15 residues make up the CDR3, ends included. Germline V gives CDR1 DFQATT, CDR2 SNEGSKA (reference sequence). CDR3 sequence: CSARLQTSSSSSSIS.

This clonotype was counted only a few times. The genes are TRBV4-3 and TRBJ1-3; D remains unclear. Between the trimmed V and J ends, which lost 0 bases and 0 bases, there was a span of 6 bases. The germline V gene encodes CDR1 LGHNA and CDR2 YSLEER. CDR3 length: 15 residues. The CDR3 sequence: CASSQDMSSGNTIYF. The DNA for the CDR3 is TGCGCCAGCAGCCAAGATATGAGCTCTGGAAACACCATATATTTT.

By frequency in the sample, this clonotype is medium-sized (0.01 to 0.1%). V is TRBV7-8 and J is TRBJ1-1; D is undetermined. The V gene's germline CDR1 is SGHVS and CDR2 FQNEAQ. Trimming cost V 4 bases and J 0 bases, with 18 bases left between them. The CDR3 runs to 17 residues. The CDR3 is CASSSSPTRFLNTEAFF. The CDR3 DNA follows: TGTGCCAGCAGCTCTAGCCCGACGAGGTTTTTGAACACTGAAGCTTTCTTT. The whole variable domain, remainder taken from reference TRBV7-8 and TRBJ1-1, is GAGVSQSPRYKVAKRGQDVALRCDPISGHVSLFWYQQALGQGPEFLTYFQNEAQLDKSGLPSDRFFAERPEGSVSTLKIQRTQQEDSAVYLCASSSSPTRFLNTEAFFGQGTRLTVV.

The CDR3 DNA reads as TGTGCCAGCAGTGAATCCTGGGGTGAGGGCTCTGGAAACACCGGGGAGCTGTTTTTT. Its protein is CASSESWGEGSGNTGELFF. V gene TRBV25-1 combines with J gene TRBJ2-2; TRBD2 might be the D (5 bases). This CDR3 has 19 residues. The V end was cut by 1 base, the J end by 2 bases, with 20 bases between. Germline lookup yields CDR1 MGHDK and CDR2 SYGVNS. The full variable domain, with the rest looked up from reference TRBV25-1 and TRBJ2-2, is EADIYQTPRYLVIGTGKKITLECSQTMGHDKMYWYQQDPGMELHLIHYSYGVNSTEKGDLSSESTVSRIRTEHFPLTLESARPSHTSQYLCASSESWGEGSGNTGELFFGEGSRLTVL.

Many counts were recorded for this clonotype. The V gene is TRBV4-2, the J gene TRBJ1-2, with D unresolved. V was pared by 1 base and J by 0 bases, with 12 bases between. CDR1 is LGHNA, CDR2 YNFKEQ, per germline. CDR3 length: 16 amino acids. CDR3 loop: CASSQAVADSNYGYTF. Written as DNA, the CDR3 is TGTGCCAGCAGCCAAGCTGTGGCAGACTCTAACTATGGCTACACCTTC.

Many counts were recorded for this clonotype. The V gene is TRBV19, the J gene TRBJ2-5, with D perhaps assigned TRBD1 or TRBD2 (5 bases each). V dropped 6 bases and J dropped 4 bases, with 15 bases sitting between them. Germline V gene lookup returns CDR1 LNHDA and CDR2 SQIVND (reference sequence). This CDR3 comprises 14 residues. The CDR3 is CASSPQEAAETQYF. The CDR3 nucleotides are TGTGCCAGTAGCCCACAGGAAGCGGCAGAGACCCAGTACTTC.

By share, this clonotype counts as medium-sized. The rearrangement links TRBV30 to TRBJ1-2, with D hard to call. Trimming removed 1 base at V and 9 bases at J, with 15 bases between. Germline assignment: CDR1 GTSNPN and CDR2 SVGIG (reference sequence). CDR3 length: 13 amino acids. Here the CDR3 reads CAWSGGGELSYTF. The CDR3 bases are TGTGCCTGGAGTGGAGGAGGAGAGTTGAGCTACACCTTC.

The chain combines TRBV6-6 with TRBJ2-2; D uncertain. V lost 6 bases, J lost 8 bases, and 13 bases lay in between. This CDR3 is 13 amino acids long. Germline V CDR1 and CDR2: MNHNY, SVGAGI (reference sequence). The CDR3 DNA follows: TGTGCCAGCAGAGTGCAGGTTTCAGGGGAGCTGTTTTTT. This codes for CASRVQVSGELFF.

Comment on this clonotype: In this CDR3 the conserved last residue, phenylalanine or tryptophan, is missing, so a read error is likely. The DNA is left out, because the CDR3 cannot be placed on it with certainty; the CDR3 is given as TCRdb lists it. The CDR3 sequence: CASSQVNR. This chain uses TRBV4-2 with TRBJ1-6; TRBD1 was called by the table and not checked on the DNA. The germline V gene has CDR1 LGHNA and CDR2 YNFKEQ. The CDR3 adds up to 8 amino acids, both ends counted.

Judged by abundance, this clonotype is medium-sized. The chain joins TRBV29-1 to TRBJ1-1; D is ambiguous. The germline gives CDR1 SQVTM, CDR2 ANQGSEA. The V gene lost 5 bases and the J gene lost 1 base, with 11 bases spanning the gap. The CDR3 consists of 13 residues. Here the CDR3 reads CSVKRTGNTEAFF. As DNA, the CDR3 is TGCAGCGTTAAACGGACCGGGAACACTGAAGCTTTCTTT.